This TCR beta chain was identified during a study of blood T cell repertoires in COVID-19. Which cohort a participant joined came from the clinical history participants gave. This clone was seen just once. The CDR3 length is 15 residues. Germline loops: CDR1 MGHRA, CDR2 YSYEKL. V lost 3 bases to trimming and J lost 1 base, with 9 bases between them. Sequencing used immunoSEQ multiplex PCR; TCRdb keeps in-frame clones, though not all of them. The sample shows about 270,000 clones, approximately 85% of them seen only once. The chain employs TRBV4-1 and TRBJ2-2; possible D gene TRBD2, 6 bases. The sequence derives from a woman aged 45-60 years with acute COVID-19. The sample was PBMCs or T cells enriched from blood (not recorded which). The CDR3 region is CASSQGTLNTGELFF. For the CDR3, the DNA is TGCGCCAGCAGCCAGGGGACTTTGAACACCGGGGAGCTGTTTTTT.